This is a list of T cell receptor beta chains from one sample in a study of technical replicates of blood from several donors. Clones were read by immunoSEQ multiplex PCR, and TCRdb kept only the in-frame ones, dropping some. The sample contains 44,000 or so clones, around nine tenths of which appear only once. Sequencing was done on a sample of PBMCs. Receptors originate from a human donor in good health. Some clones in this sample may be carry-over from other donors' samples. The CDR3 runs from the conserved cysteine through the conserved F or W. A D gene is named only where the DNA matches it firmly. Clone sizes are given selectively: once, few, many, or a class where the clone is expanded.

d_call: -; v_call: TRBV30; cdr3_length: 12; j_call: TRBJ2-7; clone_size: -; cdr3_aa: CAWRDSGYEQYF; cdr3_nt: TGTGCCTGGAGGGACAGTGGGTACGAGCAGTACTTC
d_call: TRBD1; v_call: TRBV7-8; cdr3_length: 15; j_call: TRBJ2-5; clone_size: -; cdr3_aa: CASSPETGSKKTQYF; cdr3_nt: TGTGCCAGCAGCCCGGAGACAGGGTCAAAGAAGACCCAGTACTTC
d_call: -; v_call: TRBV6-5; cdr3_length: 14; j_call: TRBJ1-1; clone_size: -; cdr3_aa: CASSSPRENTEAFF; cdr3_nt: TGTGCCAGCAGTTCCCCCAGGGAGAACACTGAAGCTTTCTTT
d_call: -; v_call: TRBV7-8; cdr3_length: 17; j_call: TRBJ2-2; clone_size: -; cdr3_aa: CASSLGIGGENTGELFF; cdr3_nt: TGTGCCAGCAGCTTAGGGATTGGAGGAGAGAACACCGGGGAGCTGTTTTTT
d_call: TRBD1; v_call: TRBV4-3; cdr3_length: 16; j_call: TRBJ2-7; clone_size: few; cdr3_aa: CASSQGDRGSSYEQYF; cdr3_nt: TGCGCCAGCAGCCAAGGGGACAGGGGGAGCTCCTACGAGCAGTACTTC
d_call: TRBD1; v_call: TRBV19; cdr3_length: 15; j_call: TRBJ1-2; clone_size: -; cdr3_aa: CASSSPGQGNYGYTF; cdr3_nt: TGTGCCAGTAGCTCCCCGGGACAGGGGAACTATGGCTACACCTTC
d_call: -; v_call: TRBV28; cdr3_length: 15; j_call: TRBJ1-1; clone_size: -; cdr3_aa: CASSFGGAQNTEAFF; cdr3_nt: TGTGCCAGCAGTTTCGGCGGGGCCCAGAACACTGAAGCTTTCTTT
d_call: -; v_call: TRBV18; cdr3_length: 13; j_call: TRBJ2-5; clone_size: -; cdr3_aa: CASSRDFQETQYF; cdr3_nt: TGTGCCAGCTCACGGGACTTCCAAGAGACCCAGTACTTC
d_call: -; v_call: TRBV19; cdr3_length: 15; j_call: TRBJ2-1; clone_size: -; cdr3_aa: CASSPSGVAYNEQFF; cdr3_nt: TGTGCCAGTAGTCCCTCGGGGGTGGCCTACAATGAGCAGTTCTTC
d_call: -; v_call: TRBV5-4; cdr3_length: 14; j_call: TRBJ2-1; clone_size: -; cdr3_aa: CASSQQREFNEQFF; cdr3_nt: TGTGCCAGCAGCCAACAGAGGGAGTTCAATGAGCAGTTCTTC
d_call: -; v_call: TRBV7-9; cdr3_length: 16; j_call: TRBJ1-4; clone_size: once; cdr3_aa: CASSLAGAVGNEKLFF; cdr3_nt: TGTGCCAGCAGCTTAGCCGGAGCAGTGGGTAATGAAAAACTGTTTTTT
d_call: TRBD1; v_call: TRBV4-3; cdr3_length: 14; j_call: TRBJ1-6; clone_size: -; cdr3_aa: CASSGGTGGSPLHF; cdr3_nt: TGCGCCAGCAGCGGGGGGACAGGGGGTTCACCCCTCCACTTT
d_call: -; v_call: TRBV2; cdr3_length: 16; j_call: TRBJ1-5; clone_size: -; cdr3_aa: CASSPLLVAGNQPQHF; cdr3_nt: TGTGCCAGCAGCCCTTTACTAGTGGCCGGCAATCAGCCCCAGCATTTT
d_call: -; v_call: TRBV29-1; cdr3_length: 16; j_call: TRBJ1-4; clone_size: -; cdr3_aa: CSVETFSRDSNEKLFF; cdr3_nt: TGCAGCGTTGAAACCTTCTCTAGGGACTCTAATGAAAAACTGTTTTTT
d_call: -; v_call: TRBV5-5; cdr3_length: 16; j_call: TRBJ1-6; clone_size: -; cdr3_aa: CASSLVRQGPNSPLHF; cdr3_nt: TGTGCCAGCAGCTTGGTTCGGCAGGGCCCCAATTCACCCCTCCACTTT
d_call: -; v_call: TRBV5-6; cdr3_length: 14; j_call: TRBJ2-2; clone_size: -; cdr3_aa: CASTALRSAGELFF; cdr3_nt: TGTGCCAGCACCGCACTTAGGAGCGCCGGGGAGCTGTTTTTT
d_call: -; v_call: TRBV18; cdr3_length: 15; j_call: TRBJ1-3; clone_size: -; cdr3_aa: CASSRHREAGNTIYF; cdr3_nt: TGTGCCAGCTCACGACACAGGGAAGCTGGAAACACCATATATTTT
d_call: TRBD1; v_call: TRBV5-1; cdr3_length: 14; j_call: TRBJ1-2; clone_size: -; cdr3_aa: CASSPYQGDYGYTF; cdr3_nt: TGCGCCAGCAGCCCTTACCAGGGGGACTATGGCTACACCTTC
d_call: -; v_call: TRBV2; cdr3_length: 14; j_call: TRBJ1-6; clone_size: -; cdr3_aa: CASSESQGGSPLHF; cdr3_nt: TGTGCCAGCAGTGAAAGTCAGGGCGGTTCACCCCTCCACTTT
d_call: -; v_call: TRBV11-2; cdr3_length: 15; j_call: TRBJ2-2; clone_size: -; cdr3_aa: CASSLFGGQTGELFF; cdr3_nt: TGTGCCAGCAGCTTATTCGGGGGTCAAACCGGGGAGCTGTTTTTT
d_call: -; v_call: TRBV6-4; cdr3_length: 14; j_call: TRBJ2-7; clone_size: -; cdr3_aa: CASSRGTNSYEQYF; cdr3_nt: TGTGCCAGCAGTCGCGGGACCAACTCCTACGAGCAGTACTTC
d_call: -; v_call: TRBV5-6; cdr3_length: 15; j_call: TRBJ1-5; clone_size: -; cdr3_aa: CASSLSGGGNQPQHF; cdr3_nt: TGTGCCAGCAGCTTGAGCGGGGGAGGCAATCAGCCCCAGCATTTT
d_call: -; v_call: TRBV4-1; cdr3_length: 15; j_call: TRBJ2-3; clone_size: once; cdr3_aa: CASSPGLAVTDTQYF; cdr3_nt: TGCGCCAGCAGCCCCGGGTTAGCGGTCACAGATACGCAGTATTTT
d_call: -; v_call: TRBV10-3; cdr3_length: 13; j_call: TRBJ1-5; clone_size: -; cdr3_aa: CAISGQENQPQHF; cdr3_nt: TGTGCCATCAGTGGACAGGAGAATCAGCCCCAGCATTTT
d_call: -; v_call: TRBV19; cdr3_length: 14; j_call: TRBJ2-5; clone_size: -; cdr3_aa: CASSSETTKETQYF; cdr3_nt: TGTGCCAGTAGTAGCGAGACTACCAAAGAGACCCAGTACTTC
d_call: TRBD2; v_call: TRBV7-2; cdr3_length: 13; j_call: TRBJ2-7; clone_size: -; cdr3_aa: CASSPRTSYEQYF; cdr3_nt: TGTGCCAGCAGCCCGAGGACTAGTTACGAGCAGTACTTC
d_call: -; v_call: TRBV15; cdr3_length: 15; j_call: TRBJ2-1; clone_size: -; cdr3_aa: CATRPDLAKNNEQFF; cdr3_nt: TGTGCCACCCGCCCAGACCTAGCGAAGAACAATGAGCAGTTCTTC